The entry that follows covers one T cell receptor beta chain sequence. This sample is drawn from a study of blood T cell repertoires in COVID-19. Cohort 3 recovery required two negative PCRs, clearance, or symptom resolution. The germline V gene encodes CDR1 SGHVS and CDR2 FQNEAQ. The ends lost 3 bases at V and 4 bases at J; junction bases unmatched: 4. The CDR3 length is 15 residues. The table came from immunoSEQ multiplex PCR; TCRdb's copy has only in-frame clones and leaves some out. This sample has about 500,000 clones, with around 87% found just once. This chain links TRBV7-8 with TRBJ1-2; 11 nucleotides line up with TRBD1. This sequence originates from a woman aged 18-35 years who had recovered from COVID-19. Specimen: PBMCs or T cells enriched from blood (not recorded which). DNA of the CDR3: TGTGCCAGCAGCTTCGGGACAGGGGGAGGCTATGGCTACACCTTC. Residues: CASSFGTGGGYGYTF. The full variable domain, its missing parts supplied by reference TRBV7-8 and TRBJ1-2, is GAGVSQSPRYKVAKRGQDVALRCDPISGHVSLFWYQQALGQGPEFLTYFQNEAQLDKSGLPSDRFFAERPEGSVSTLKIQRTQQEDSAVYLCASSFGTGGGYGYTFGSGTRLTVV.